This T cell receptor (beta chain) was documented in a study of early T cells in non-severe SARS-CoV-2 infection. TCRdb itself ran the 5' RACE reads through MiXCR, one entry per CDR3 protein. The sample lists some 98,000 distinct CDR3 sequences; approximately 15% were seen once. The CDR3 consists of 16 residues. Trimming took 6 bases from V and 6 from J, leaving 20 bases between them. Sequenced material: whole blood. This clonotype originated in an adult who was a healthcare worker with PCR-confirmed SARS-CoV-2 infection or an uninfected control (not recorded which). The chain is built from TRBV12-3 or TRBV12-4 and TRBJ2-2, with D possibly being TRBD1 (6 bases). The DNA of the CDR3 is TGTGCCAGCAGCGAAAAACCACAGGGAATTGCCGGGGAGCTGTTTTTT. Its protein is CASSEKPQGIAGELFF.